These T cell receptor beta chains were read from a single sample in a study of blood T cells in healthy people across ages. TCRdb re-called the 5' RACE reads with MiXCR, one entry per CDR3 protein. In the table there are approximately 1.5 million distinct CDR3 sequences, roughly 32% of which are singletons. Sequenced input: blood. These receptors were obtained from a woman aged 25 to 39 in good health. Each CDR3 is given with its conserved first and last residue. D genes are given only for firm matches. Size values are once, few and many counts, or a class for expanded clones, and some rows have none.

cdr3_aa cdr3_nt d_call clone_size j_call v_call
CAWSVLSGVGDSPLHF TGTGCCTGGAGTGTACTATCCGGGGTGGGCGATTCACCCCTCCACTTT NA NA TRBJ1-6 TRBV30
CASRTGQGKNSPLHF TGTGCCAGCAGGACCGGACAGGGGAAGAATTCACCCCTCCACTTT TRBD1 NA TRBJ1-6 TRBV28
CASSVLSQGSGNEQFF TGTGCCAGCAGCGTATTATCACAGGGGTCGGGAAATGAGCAGTTCTTC TRBD1 NA TRBJ2-1 TRBV9
CATSRDPQQGANEQFF TGTGCCACCAGCAGAGATCCACAACAGGGGGCAAATGAGCAGTTCTTC TRBD1 NA TRBJ2-1 TRBV15
CASRVGQGSSNYGYTF TGTGCCAGCAGAGTAGGACAGGGTTCTTCTAACTATGGCTACACCTTC TRBD1 NA TRBJ1-2 TRBV6-1
CASSQVLAGGGNEQFF TGCGCCAGCAGCCAAGTCCTAGCGGGAGGTGGTAATGAGCAGTTCTTC TRBD2 NA TRBJ2-1 TRBV4-1
CASSSGTGGYSGEQYF TGCGCCAGCAGCTCCGGGACAGGGGGCTATTCTGGGGAGCAGTACTTC TRBD1 few TRBJ2-7 TRBV5-1
CASSSDHLDTQYF TGTGCCAGCAGCTCCGACCATTTAGATACGCAGTATTTT NA few TRBJ2-3 TRBV7-3
CASSPISEDTQYF TGTGCCAGCAGTCCAATATCAGAGGATACGCAGTATTTT NA NA TRBJ2-3 TRBV5-4
CASSLVRAAETQYF TGTGCCAGCAGCTTAGTACGGGCGGCGGAGACCCAGTACTTC NA few TRBJ2-5 TRBV7-7
CASSSGNSGGTEAFF TGTGCCAGCAGTTCAGGAAACTCAGGGGGCACTGAAGCTTTCTTT TRBD1 NA TRBJ1-1 TRBV27
CASSRIRAGYGYTF TGTGCCAGCAGCCGTATCAGGGCGGGCTATGGCTACACCTTC NA NA TRBJ1-2 TRBV12-3/TRBV12-4
CASSLGANGYTF TGTGCCAGCAGCTTGGGGGCGAATGGCTACACCTTC NA few TRBJ1-2 TRBV5-6
CSANPPSGVETQYF TGCAGCGCCAACCCCCCATCGGGAGTAGAGACCCAGTACTTC NA many TRBJ2-5 TRBV29-1
CSVLTTNYGYTF TGCAGCGTTTTAACAACTAACTATGGCTACACCTTC NA many TRBJ1-2 TRBV29-1
CASSLVPAGVSYNPHEQYF TGTGCCAGCAGCTTAGTACCAGCGGGAGTGTCCTACAACCCCCACGAGCAGTACTTC TRBD2 few TRBJ2-7 TRBV7-9
CASSSGTSGRGDTQYF TGTGCCAGCAGCTCCGGGACTAGCGGGAGAGGAGATACGCAGTATTTT TRBD2 few TRBJ2-3 TRBV7-8
CASSFARGHEQYF TGTGCCAGCAGTTTCGCCAGGGGCCACGAGCAGTACTTC NA many TRBJ2-7 TRBV12-3/TRBV12-4
CASRPKSNYGYTF TGTGCCAGCAGGCCTAAGTCGAACTATGGCTACACCTTC NA few TRBJ1-2 TRBV28
CSAVKRGGLTDTQYF TGCAGTGCTGTCAAGCGGGGGGGACTAACAGATACGCAGTATTTT TRBD2 NA TRBJ2-3 TRBV20-1
CSATHPRGQVYGYTF TGCAGTGCTACCCACCCTCGGGGGCAGGTCTATGGCTACACCTTC NA NA TRBJ1-2 TRBV20-1
CASSQAGQGGYGYTF TGCGCCAGCAGCCAAGCTGGGCAGGGTGGCTATGGCTACACCTTC NA few TRBJ1-2 TRBV4-1
CASSQGQGELGNIQYF TGCGCCAGCAGCCAAGGACAGGGTGAACTTGGAAACATTCAGTACTTC TRBD1 NA TRBJ2-4 TRBV4-1
CASSATLTPGETQYF TGTGCCAGCAGCGCAACCTTGACCCCGGGGGAGACCCAGTACTTC NA once TRBJ2-5 TRBV9
CASGLLAENNEQFF TGTGCCAGCGGCTTATTAGCAGAGAACAATGAGCAGTTCTTC NA NA TRBJ2-1 TRBV7-3
CSARRPGSSPYEQYF TGCAGTGCTAGAAGACCGGGCAGTAGCCCCTACGAGCAGTACTTC NA once TRBJ2-7 TRBV20-1
CATRGRSNHEQYF TGTGCCACCCGGGGACGGAGCAACCACGAGCAGTACTTC NA few TRBJ2-7 TRBV10-3
CASSFGGQIYGYTF TGTGCCAGCAGTTTCGGGGGACAGATCTATGGCTACACCTTC TRBD1 NA TRBJ1-2 TRBV28
CNARTGGSYNEQFF TGCAATGCTAGGACGGGAGGTTCCTACAATGAGCAGTTCTTC TRBD2 NA TRBJ2-1 TRBV20-1
CSASGIPGGTYEQYF TGCAGTGCTAGCGGAATCCCGGGCGGGACCTACGAGCAGTACTTC NA NA TRBJ2-7 TRBV20-1
CASSLRAGLDTDTQYF TGTGCCAGCAGCTTAAGGGCGGGACTAGATACAGATACGCAGTATTTT TRBD2 NA TRBJ2-3 TRBV7-3
CASSLDNRGTYGYTF TGCGCCAGCAGCTTGGATAACAGGGGAACTTATGGCTACACCTTC TRBD1 few TRBJ1-2 TRBV5-1
CASSQGRETLEQFF TGTGCCAGCAGCCAAGGGAGGGAGACTCTTGAGCAGTTCTTC NA few TRBJ2-1 TRBV3-1
CASSRGQGKAFHF TGTGCCAGCAGTCGTGGACAGGGCAAAGCCTTCCACTTT TRBD1 NA TRBJ1-6 TRBV7-3
CSVVKGGETQYF TGCAGCGTAGTAAAGGGGGGAGAGACCCAGTACTTC NA NA TRBJ2-5 TRBV29-1
CATSDAGPGEQYF TGTGCCACCAGTGACGCCGGGCCGGGCGAGCAGTACTTC NA NA TRBJ2-7 TRBV24-1
CASSATTSGSLKTQYF TGTGCCAGCAGCGCGACGACTAGCGGGAGTTTAAAGACCCAGTACTTC TRBD2 few TRBJ2-5 TRBV6-5
CASSPLGQGTNQPQHF TGCGCCAGCAGCCCCCTCGGACAGGGGACCAATCAGCCCCAGCATTTT TRBD1 NA TRBJ1-5 TRBV5-1
CASSHDPRTDTQYF TGTGCCAGCAGCCACGACCCACGCACAGATACGCAGTATTTT NA few TRBJ2-3 TRBV11-2
CASSVPMNTEAFF TGTGCCAGCAGCGTACCTATGAACACTGAAGCTTTCTTT NA NA TRBJ1-1 TRBV7-2
CASSLSAWTGGNTEAFF TGTGCCAGCAGTTTATCGGCCTGGACAGGAGGAAACACTGAAGCTTTCTTT TRBD1 few TRBJ1-1 TRBV28
CSVVFAGKNTEAFF TGCAGCGTTGTATTCGCAGGGAAAAACACTGAAGCTTTCTTT NA NA TRBJ1-1 TRBV29-1
CASSSGLAGDVQETQYF TGTGCCAGCAGCTCTGGACTAGCGGGAGATGTGCAAGAGACCCAGTACTTC TRBD2 few TRBJ2-5 TRBV7-2
CASKKELHSNQPQHF TGTGCCAGCAAGAAAGAACTTCATAGCAATCAGCCCCAGCATTTT NA NA TRBJ1-5 TRBV6-1
CASSSGGAGLQETQYF TGCGCCAGCAGCTCCGGGGGAGCGGGTCTACAAGAGACCCAGTACTTC NA few TRBJ2-5 TRBV5-1
CASSLGLPAGTDTQYF TGTGCCAGCAGCTTAGGACTTCCCGCCGGCACAGATACGCAGTATTTT NA NA TRBJ2-3 TRBV7-8
CASSLRTRDLNTGELFF TGTGCCAGCAGCCTAAGAACCCGGGACCTCAACACCGGGGAGCTGTTTTTT NA few TRBJ2-2 TRBV13
CASSSSDRAGANVLTF TGTGCCAGCAGCAGCTCAGACAGGGCTGGGGCCAACGTCCTGACTTTC TRBD1 NA TRBJ2-6 TRBV28
CASSHGGGAGGSYGYTF TGTGCCAGCAGTCACGGAGGGGGGGCAGGAGGCTCTTATGGCTACACCTTC NA NA TRBJ1-2 TRBV7-9
CASSKGLRYEQYF TGTGCCAGCAGCAAGGGACTAAGATACGAGCAGTACTTC NA NA TRBJ2-7 TRBV21-1
CATRLGQEYYNEQFF TGTGCCACCCGGCTGGGACAGGAATACTACAATGAGCAGTTCTTC TRBD1 NA TRBJ2-1 TRBV15
CASSVGEDRDSYEQYF TGTGCCAGCAGCGTAGGAGAGGACAGGGACTCCTACGAGCAGTACTTC TRBD1 NA TRBJ2-7 TRBV28
CSARSHSGRPYNEQFF TGCAGTGCTAGATCCCATAGCGGGAGGCCCTACAATGAGCAGTTCTTC TRBD2 few TRBJ2-1 TRBV20-1
CASSPVSRGHNEQFF TGTGCCAGCAGCCCAGTCAGTAGAGGACACAATGAGCAGTTCTTC NA few TRBJ2-1 TRBV6-5
CASSPPGRSRHNEQFF TGTGCCAGCAGCCCCCCCGGTCGGAGTCGACACAATGAGCAGTTCTTC NA few TRBJ2-1 TRBV7-9
CSASPLDSPISYEQYF TGCAGTGCTAGTCCTCTCGACAGCCCCATCTCCTACGAGCAGTACTTC NA NA TRBJ2-7 TRBV20-1
CASNIGTGGERGYTF TGCGCCAGCAATATCGGGACAGGGGGAGAACGTGGCTACACCTTC TRBD1 few TRBJ1-2 TRBV5-1
CASSPRDGTYEQYF TGCGCCAGCAGCCCCCGGGACGGGACCTACGAGCAGTACTTC NA many TRBJ2-7 TRBV4-1
CASSTTDNEQFF TGTGCCAGCAGTACCACTGACAATGAGCAGTTCTTC NA NA TRBJ2-1 TRBV11-2